The 24 T cell receptor beta chains given below trace back to one sample, sequenced in a study of shared clonotypes between healthy human individuals. Produced via immunoSEQ multiplex PCR; TCRdb's table is partial and in-frame only. The repertoire holds fewer than 600,000 clones, roughly four fifths seen once, with approximately 12% in the top ten. Sequencing was carried out using PBMCs. Receptor source: a woman aged 40 to 55 in good health. Some clones in this sample may be carry-over from other donors' samples.

The chain is built from TRBV28 and TRBJ1-2, with 8 bases that match TRBD1. This CDR3 spans 15 amino acids. The junction had 5 bases not matched to a gene; V was cut back by 2 bases and J by 3 bases. The germline V gene has CDR1 MDHEN and CDR2 SYDVKM. The CDR3 here is CASSLPGQAYYGYTF. The CDR3 DNA is TGTGCCAGCAGTTTACCGGGACAGGCCTACTATGGCTACACCTTC.

This sequence joins TRBV5-1 and TRBJ2-7; 9 bases map to TRBD2. This CDR3 is 14 amino acids long. The J segment lost 6 bases and the V segment lost 3 bases, leaving 7 bases of the junction unmatched. Looked up from germline, CDR1 is SGHRS and CDR2 is YFSETQ. The CDR3 nucleotides are TGCGCCAGCAGCTCGGGTGGCGGGAGGGGCGAGCAGTACTTC. This translates into CASSSGGGRGEQYF.

This rearrangement joins TRBV5-4 to TRBJ2-1, with TRBD2 identical over 13 bases. This CDR3 has 16 amino acids. J gave up 2 bases and V 5 bases, and 4 bases lay outside the gene matches. Germline assignment: CDR1 SGHNT and CDR2 YYREEE (reference sequence). CDR3 region: CASRTGTSGTYNEQFF. The CDR3 nucleotides read TGTGCCAGCAGGACAGGGACTAGCGGGACCTACAATGAGCAGTTCTTC.

The genes are TRBV6-6 and TRBJ2-1; maybe TRBD2 (6 bases). Germline-derived CDR1 and CDR2 are MNHNY and SVGAGI (reference sequence). The V and J ends lost 5 bases and 3 bases respectively, with 11 bases between them. The CDR3 sequence is 14 residues long. This chain's CDR3 is CASSRSGVYNEQFF. In DNA, the CDR3 is TGTGCCAGCAGTCGATCGGGAGTCTACAATGAGCAGTTCTTC.

The chain's CDR3 is CASSLLGRGLAGDQAQYF. The CDR3 region has the DNA TGTGCCAGCAGCTTATTGGGCCGGGGACTAGCGGGAGATCAGGCCCAGTACTTC. V gene TRBV7-9 combines with J gene TRBJ2-5; 14 bases map to TRBD2. CDR1 and CDR2 (germline): SEHNR, FQNEAQ (reference sequence). Trimming took 2 bases from V and 9 from J; bases not matched to a gene: 14. The length of the CDR3 is 18 residues.

In its sample, this clone was seen once. The rearrangement links TRBV28 to TRBJ1-1; D unclear. The CDR3 covers 14 residues. Trimming took off 3 bases at V and 0 bases at J, with 8 bases between the two ends. CDR1 and CDR2 from the germline V gene are MDHEN and SYDVKM. The CDR3 nucleotides read TGTGCCAGCAGTTTGAGACGGCTGAACACTGAAGCTTTCTTT. Translated, it gives CASSLRRLNTEAFF.

The chain joins TRBV28 to TRBJ1-5, with D hard to call. CDR3 length: 16 residues. Germline V gene data show CDR1 as MDHEN and CDR2 as SYDVKM. Between the trimmed V and J ends, which lost 7 bases and 3 bases, there was a span of 19 bases. Written as DNA, the CDR3 is TGTGCCAGCAAGTTTGGCCGGGCAGTCATCAATCAGCCCCAGCATTTT. Translating gives CASKFGRAVINQPQHF.

This clone was detected a few times. This chain joins TRBV10-2 and TRBJ2-5, with 11 bases aligning to TRBD1. The germline V gene encodes CDR1 WSHSY and CDR2 SAAADI. Trimming removed 5 bases from V and 4 bases from J; junction bases left unmatched: 6. This CDR3 is 15 amino acids long. CDR3 DNA: TGCGCCAGCAGTCCCCAGGACAGGGGGCTAGAGACCCAGTACTTC. This translates into CASSPQDRGLETQYF.

The CDR3 DNA reads TGTGCCTGGAACAGCGGGGGGGACAATGAGCAGTTCTTC. This gives the protein CAWNSGGDNEQFF. The rearrangement joins TRBV30 to TRBJ2-1, with 10 bases lining up with TRBD2. V trimming: 4 bases; J trimming: 5 bases; junction bases outside the gene matches: 2. The CDR3 loop spans 13 amino acids. Germline V CDR1 and CDR2: GTSNPN, SVGIG (reference sequence).

The genes are TRBV4-1 and TRBJ2-7, with D maybe TRBD1 (6 bases). The germline V gene has CDR1 MGHRA and CDR2 YSYEKL. This CDR3 spans 16 amino acids. V lost 2 bases and J lost 2, with 16 bases in between. The CDR3 nucleotides are TGCGCCAGCAGCCAATACGGACAGAGGCCTACCTACGAGCAGTACTTC. Translating gives CASSQYGQRPTYEQYF.

V and J are TRBV11-2 and TRBJ2-7; 7 nucleotides match TRBD2. The CDR3 consists of 12 residues. Germline V gives CDR1 SGHAT, CDR2 FQNNGV. V lost 8 bases, J lost 2 bases, and 3 bases stayed unmatched. The chain's CDR3 is CASAGLAYEQYF. Here the CDR3 DNA reads TGTGCCAGCGCCGGACTAGCCTACGAGCAGTACTTC.

The rearrangement uses TRBV10-3 and TRBJ2-2; D uncertain. The CDR3 runs to 12 residues. The V and J ends lost 5 bases and 4 bases respectively, with 5 bases between them. The germline gives CDR1 ENHRY, CDR2 SYGVKD. CDR3 in DNA: TGTGCCATCAGTCAAGGCACCGGGGAGCTGTTTTTT. Its translation is CAISQGTGELFF.

The chain links TRBV13 to TRBJ2-3, with 9 bases that match TRBD1. Germline V gene data show CDR1 as PRHDT and CDR2 as FYEKMQ (reference sequence). Trimming at V came to 5 bases and at J to 5 bases, leaving 11 bases not matched to a gene. The CDR3 is 16 residues long. CDR3 DNA sequence: TGTGCCAGCAGCCGACGGACAGGGGATGTTTTAGATACGCAGTATTTT. Protein sequence: CASSRRTGDVLDTQYF.

This chain uses TRBV6-5 with TRBJ2-2; D may correspond to TRBD1 or TRBD2 (6 bases each). The V end was cut by 2 bases, the J end by 2 bases, with 9 bases between. Per germline, CDR1 MNHEY and CDR2 SVGAGI. The CDR3 length is 15 residues. Written as DNA, the CDR3 is TGTGCCAGCAGTTACGCCGGGGGCAACACCGGGGAGCTGTTTTTT. Translating it yields CASSYAGGNTGELFF.

DNA of the CDR3: TGCGCCAGCAGCCAAATCACAGGGCAAGAGACCCAGTACTTC. Its translation is CASSQITGQETQYF. V usage is TRBV5-1 and J usage is TRBJ2-5, with D possibly TRBD1 on 6 matching bases. The ends were cut back, 4 bases at V and 2 bases at J, with 12 bases in the middle. CDR1 and CDR2 from the germline V gene are SGHRS and YFSETQ. This CDR3 has 14 amino acids. The full variable domain, rest sourced from reference TRBV5-1 and TRBJ2-5, is KAGVTQTPRYLIKTRGQQVTLSCSPISGHRSVSWYQQTPGQGLQFLFEYFSETQRNKGNFPGRFSGRQFSNSRSEMNVSTLELGDSALYLCASSQITGQETQYFGPGTRLLVL.

The V and J genes are TRBV30 and TRBJ2-5; TRBD1 matches 8 bases. Germline-derived CDR1 and CDR2 are GTSNPN and SVGIG (reference sequence). CDR3 length: 14 residues. The junction had 7 bases not matched to a gene; V was cut back by 2 bases and J by 5 bases. The CDR3 DNA follows: TGTGCCTGGAGTAGAGACAGGGGTTGGGAGACCCAGTACTTC. Translating it yields CAWSRDRGWETQYF.

The chain recombines TRBV5-1 with TRBJ2-3; 15 positions agree with TRBD2. Germline CDR1 is SGHRS and CDR2 is YFSETQ. The CDR3 runs to 19 residues. V lost 4 bases and J lost 2; bases outside the gene matches: 11. The CDR3 coding sequence is TGCGCCAGCAGCCCCATACCGGGACTAGCGGGAGGATCCACAGATACGCAGTATTTT. Protein product: CASSPIPGLAGGSTDTQYF.

The chain carries TRBV7-8 and TRBJ1-5; D ambiguous. Looked up from germline, CDR1 is SGHVS and CDR2 is FQNEAQ. V lost 5 bases, J lost 1 base, and 12 bases lay in between. CDR3 length equals 15 residues. Here the CDR3 reads CASSPTGRSNQPQHF. For the CDR3, the DNA is TGTGCCAGCAGCCCGACTGGGAGGAGCAATCAGCCCCAGCATTTT.

This rearrangement joins TRBV5-1 to TRBJ2-5; D gene uncertain. The V gene lost 2 bases and the J gene lost 5 bases, with 16 bases spanning the gap. CDR3 length: 15 residues. The germline gives CDR1 SGHRS, CDR2 YFSETQ. The CDR3 region has the DNA TGCGCCAGCAGCTTAGACCCGGGCCTGGGGGAGACCCAGTACTTC. This gives the protein CASSLDPGLGETQYF. Full variable domain (rest looked up from reference TRBV5-1 and TRBJ2-5): KAGVTQTPRYLIKTRGQQVTLSCSPISGHRSVSWYQQTPGQGLQFLFEYFSETQRNKGNFPGRFSGRQFSNSRSEMNVSTLELGDSALYLCASSLDPGLGETQYFGPGTRLLVL.

Details on this clone: A read error is possible here, since a much larger clone lies one base away. This sample includes further DNA sequences coding for the same CDR3. The chain has TRBV5-1 and TRBJ2-5; perhaps TRBD1 as D (6 bases). The CDR3 is made up of 14 amino acids. Trimming cost V 3 bases and J 11 bases, with 20 bases left between them. The V gene's germline CDR1 is SGHRS and CDR2 YFSETQ. CDR3 nucleotide sequence: TGCGCCAGCAGCTGGGACACCGGCGTGAGTGATCAGTACTTC. This encodes CASSWDTGVSDQYF.

This clone appeared once. This chain joins TRBV29-1 and TRBJ2-3, with TRBD2 identical over 8 bases. Trimming at V came to 1 base and at J to 6 bases, leaving 6 bases not matched to a gene. This CDR3 is built from 14 residues. Germline CDR1 SQVTM, CDR2 ANQGSEA. The CDR3, as DNA: TGCAGCGTTGAAGGGGTAGCGGGATCTGATACGCAGTATTTT. It specifies CSVEGVAGSDTQYF.

This clone showed up just a few times. Other DNA sequences in this sample translate to the same CDR3. This chain joins TRBV2 and TRBJ1-1, with 7 bases fitting TRBD1. The CDR3 extends over 14 amino acids. The V segment lost 6 bases and the J segment 2 bases; nucleotides outside the gene matches: 6. Germline CDR1 reads SNHLY; CDR2 reads FYNNEI. The CDR3: CASRARTGNTEAFF. CDR3 coding DNA: TGTGCCAGCAGGGCCAGGACAGGTAACACTGAAGCTTTCTTT.

A single count supports this clone. It may be a read error: a sequence one base away is much more abundant. Other DNA sequences in this specimen translate into the identical CDR3. The rearrangement links TRBV2 to TRBJ2-5, with TRBD2 identical over 15 bases. The CDR3 is made up of 14 amino acids. Germline lookup yields CDR1 SNHLY and CDR2 FYNNEI. The CDR3 DNA is TGTGCAAGCAGCTATGGGACTAGCGGGAGGCCGGAGTACTTC. Residues: CASSYGTSGRPEYF.

Remarks on this clone: Other DNA variants within this sample encode the same CDR3. The chain is built from TRBV30 and TRBJ2-1; 7 bases map to TRBD1. V gave up 0 bases and J gave up 8 bases; unmatched junction bases: 4. Germline V gene lookup returns CDR1 GTSNPN and CDR2 SVGIG (reference sequence). The length of the CDR3 is 13 residues. The CDR3 DNA sequence: TGTGCCTGGAGTGTAAAGGGGGCCGATGAGCAGTTCTTC. Translated, it gives CAWSVKGADEQFF.